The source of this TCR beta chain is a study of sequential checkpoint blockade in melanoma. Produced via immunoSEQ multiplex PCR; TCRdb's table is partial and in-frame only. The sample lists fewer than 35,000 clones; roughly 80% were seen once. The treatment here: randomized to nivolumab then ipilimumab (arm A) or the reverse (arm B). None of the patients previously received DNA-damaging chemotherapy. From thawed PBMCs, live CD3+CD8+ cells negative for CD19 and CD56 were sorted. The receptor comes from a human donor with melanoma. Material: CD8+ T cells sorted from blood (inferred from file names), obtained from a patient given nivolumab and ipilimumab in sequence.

DNA of the CDR3: TGCAGCGTTGAGGCCGATGGAAACACCATATATTTT. Residues: CSVEADGNTIYF. V and J are TRBV29-1 and TRBJ1-3; no clear D. The germline V gene has CDR1 SQVTM and CDR2 ANQGSEA. V lost 3 bases and J 3 bases, leaving 6 bases between the germline ends. The CDR3 length is 12 residues.